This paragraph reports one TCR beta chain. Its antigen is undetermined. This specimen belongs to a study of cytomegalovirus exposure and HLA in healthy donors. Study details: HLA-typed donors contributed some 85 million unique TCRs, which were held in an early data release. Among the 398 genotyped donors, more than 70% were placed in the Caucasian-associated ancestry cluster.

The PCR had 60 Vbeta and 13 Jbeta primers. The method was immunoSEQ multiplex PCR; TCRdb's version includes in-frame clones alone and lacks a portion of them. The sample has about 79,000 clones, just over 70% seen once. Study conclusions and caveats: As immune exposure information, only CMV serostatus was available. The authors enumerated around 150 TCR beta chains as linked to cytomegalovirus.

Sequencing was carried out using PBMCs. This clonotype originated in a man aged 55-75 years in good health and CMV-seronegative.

The CDR3 is CASSRGQRNTEAFF. The CDR3 nucleotides are TGCGCCAGCAGCAGGGGACAGCGGAACACTGAAGCTTTCTTT. V is TRBV5-1 and J is TRBJ1-1; 7 bases map to TRBD1. Germline V gene sequence: CDR1 SGHRS, CDR2 YFSETQ. The CDR3 is made up of 14 amino acids. Germline trimming cut 4 bases from V and 1 base from J; bases unmatched to any gene: 4.